This TCR beta chain was captured by sequencing in a study of cytomegalovirus exposure and HLA in healthy donors. Study-wide points: The number of N-insertions in an Asian-associated ancestry cluster was reportedly below the approximately 700-donor mean in a later analysis. The likely origin of a cluster of highly shared sequence variants was a sequencing artifact. Of the V segments, some could not be distinguished, including TRBV6-2 and TRBV6-3, and were excluded.

Concerning this clone: The antigen is not known.

The ends lost 3 bases at V and 12 bases at J; junction bases unmatched: 7. The germline gives CDR1 GTSNPN, CDR2 SVGIG (reference sequence). The CDR3 has 12 residues. The PCR employed 60 Vbeta primers together with 13 Jbeta primers. In the original processing: A later analysis tallied about 80 million unique TCR beta chains, 9.5 million to 14 million of them shared. Clones were sequenced by immunoSEQ multiplex PCR, and TCRdb holds only the in-frame ones, with some missing. D and trimming come from the DNA, and the V and J calls and clone size come from that table. The sample records about 59,000 clones, 83% being singletons.

The origin of this receptor is a human donor in good health. The gene calls are TRBV30 and TRBJ2-1, with 8 bases that match TRBD2. Sequencing was carried out using PBMCs. The CDR3 sequence is CAWSTRRGGQFF. CDR3 DNA sequence: TGTGCCTGGAGCACACGCCGGGGGGGGCAGTTCTTC.